Below, 22 T cell receptor beta chains from the same sample are listed, as sequenced in a study of blood T cell repertoires in COVID-19. Method: immunoSEQ multiplex PCR; TCRdb's copy keeps in-frame clones and lacks some. Counted here are 150,000 to 200,000 clones, approximately 80% occurring once; the ten biggest clones make up approximately 12%. Sequenced sample: PBMCs or T cells enriched from blood (not recorded which). The receptors derive from a man aged 50 or older who had recovered from COVID-19.

As to this clone: The DNA is left out, because the CDR3 cannot be placed on it with certainty; the CDR3 is given as TCRdb lists it. V and J are TRBV5-1 and TRBJ2-1; the table's TRBD1 call for D was not verified on the DNA. Termini included, the CDR3 measures 13 amino acids. Per the germline V gene, CDR1 is SGHRS and CDR2 is YFSETQ. CDR3 region: CAMTGRYFCEQFF.

This chain joins TRBV10-3 and TRBJ1-2; possible D gene TRBD1, 6 bases. This CDR3 comprises 13 residues. V lost 11 bases and J lost 10, with 23 bases in between. CDR1 ENHRY and CDR2 SYGVKD come from the germline V gene. In DNA form, the CDR3 reads TGTGCCCTTTCAGGACAGCCCTCAGGGGACTACACCTTC. This sequence encodes CALSGQPSGDYTF.

The rearrangement uses TRBV3-1 (or the pseudogene TRBV3-2) and TRBJ1-5; D unclear. Trimming took off 3 bases at V and 3 bases at J, with 9 bases between the two ends. This CDR3 has 14 residues. From germline, CDR1 is LGHDT and CDR2 YNNKEL (reference sequence). The DNA for the CDR3 is TGTGCCAGCAGCCAGGCGGGCAACAATCAGCCCCAGCATTTT. Translated, it gives CASSQAGNNQPQHF.

This clone was seen only a few times. This chain uses TRBV4-3 with TRBJ2-3, with 7 bases fitting TRBD2. V gave up 4 bases and J gave up 4 bases; unmatched junction bases: 11. The CDR3 runs 16 residues. CDR1 is LGHNA and CDR2 is YSLEER in the germline V gene. The CDR3 loop is CASSPTTQRGSDTQYF. The CDR3, as DNA: TGCGCCAGCAGCCCTACCACCCAGCGGGGATCAGATACGCAGTATTTT.

The CDR3 coding sequence is TGTGCCAGCAGCCAGGGACAGTCCAGGGTTAAAGCTTTCTTT. Its protein product is CASSQGQSRVKAFF. This rearrangement joins TRBV14 to TRBJ1-1, with TRBD1 identical over 7 bases. Germline V gives CDR1 SGHDN, CDR2 FVKESK. V dropped 3 bases and J dropped 9; count of bases not matched to a gene: 10. The CDR3 loop spans 14 amino acids. The whole variable domain, remainder taken from reference TRBV14 and TRBJ1-1, is EAGVTQFPSHSVIEKGQTVTLRCDPISGHDNLYWYRRVMGKEIKFLLHFVKESKQDESGMPNNRFLAERTGGTYSTLKVQPAELEDSGVYFCASSQGQSRVKAFFGQGTRLTVV.

This chain uses TRBV5-1 with TRBJ2-1, with 11 bases lining up with TRBD1. Germline V CDR1 and CDR2: SGHRS, YFSETQ. The CDR3 is 16 residues long. After removal of 4 bases from V and 4 bases from J, the junction contained 7 bases not matched to a gene. The CDR3 loop is CASSIRTGGNYNEQFF. CDR3 bases: TGCGCCAGCAGCATCCGGACAGGGGGCAATTACAATGAGCAGTTCTTC.

This chain joins TRBV7-2 and TRBJ2-3; D call uncertain. The V gene lost 3 bases and the J gene lost 6 bases, with 4 bases spanning the gap. The CDR3 loop spans 11 amino acids. In germline, CDR1 is SGHTA, CDR2 FQGNSA. The CDR3 region is CASSFSDTQYF. The CDR3, as DNA: TGTGCCAGCAGCTTCTCCGATACGCAGTATTTT.

There are a few counts of this clone. The V and J genes are TRBV27 and TRBJ2-7; no firm D call. This CDR3 is 15 amino acids long. Germline V gives CDR1 MNHEY, CDR2 SMNVEV (reference sequence). With 1 base removed from V and 2 bases from J, the gap between germline ends came to 12 bases. The CDR3 here is CASSLWAQGAYEQYF. In nucleotides, the CDR3 is TGTGCCAGCAGTTTATGGGCACAAGGCGCCTACGAGCAGTACTTC.

CDR3 bases: TGTGCCAGCAGCGTATTGAGCGGCCACGAGCAGTACTTC. Its protein is CASSVLSGHEQYF. This chain connects TRBV9 to TRBJ2-7; TRBD2 might be the D (5 bases). Deletions cut 1 base from V and 5 bases from J, with 10 bases between. Germline loops: CDR1 SGDLS, CDR2 YYNGEE. CDR3 size: 13 residues.

The V and J genes are TRBV5-1 and TRBJ1-5, with TRBD1 matching 7 bases. The CDR3 runs to 13 residues. V shed 1 base and J 5 bases; nucleotides not matched to a gene: 0. Germline V gives CDR1 SGHRS, CDR2 YFSETQ. CDR3 in DNA: TGCGCCAGCAGCTTGACAGGGGATCAGCCCCAGCATTTT. Translated, it gives CASSLTGDQPQHF.

The CDR3 sequence is CASSPGDQETQYF. The CDR3 nucleotides are TGCGCCAGCAGCCCGGGGGATCAAGAGACCCAGTACTTC. The V and J genes are TRBV5-1 and TRBJ2-5; tentatively, D is TRBD2 (6 bases). Between the trimmed V and J ends, which lost 4 bases and 2 bases, there was a span of 9 bases. Looked up from germline, CDR1 is SGHRS and CDR2 is YFSETQ. The CDR3 is 13 residues long.

The chain couples TRBV19 to TRBJ1-3, with unresolved D. The V end was cut by 5 bases, the J end by 0 bases, with 20 bases between. Germline values: CDR1 LNHDA, CDR2 SQIVND (reference sequence). CDR3 size: 18 residues. As DNA, the CDR3 is TGTGCCAGTAGTGCCCACTCAGACACCTTCTTCTCTGGAAACACCATATATTTT. It translates to CASSAHSDTFFSGNTIYF. The whole variable domain, remainder taken from reference TRBV19 and TRBJ1-3, is DGGITQSPKYLFRKEGQNVTLSCEQNLNHDAMYWYRQDPGQGLRLIYYSQIVNDFQKGDIAEGYSVSREKKESFPLTVTSAQKNPTAFYLCASSAHSDTFFSGNTIYFGEGSWLTVV.

V gene TRBV4-2 combines with J gene TRBJ2-2, with TRBD2 matching 9 bases. The germline V gene encodes CDR1 LGHNA and CDR2 YNFKEQ. With 0 bases clipped from V and 4 bases from J, the junction kept 3 bases outside the gene matches. This CDR3 is 16 amino acids long. In DNA form, the CDR3 reads TGTGCCAGCAGCCAAGATACAGCGGGGGGCACCGGGGAGCTGTTTTTT. Its protein is CASSQDTAGGTGELFF.

CDR3 in amino acids: CASSWGQNYEQYF. The CDR3 DNA sequence: TGTGCCAGCAGCTGGGGGCAGAACTACGAGCAGTACTTC. The rearrangement joins TRBV5-6 to TRBJ2-7; a possible D gene is TRBD1 (6 bases). CDR1 and CDR2 from the germline V gene are SGHDT and YYEEEE. This CDR3 has 13 residues. V gave up 3 bases and J gave up 3 bases, with 10 bases separating them.

The rearrangement uses TRBV6-1 and TRBJ2-7; TRBD1 agrees at 8 bases. Germline assignment: CDR1 MNHNS and CDR2 SASEGT. The V segment lost 1 base and the J segment 2 bases; nucleotides outside the gene matches: 4. This CDR3 has 15 amino acids. The CDR3 here is CASSEGDRIAYEQYF. The CDR3 DNA sequence: TGTGCCAGCAGTGAAGGGGACAGGATCGCCTACGAGCAGTACTTC.

V usage is TRBV18 and J usage is TRBJ1-1; D gene ambiguous. The CDR3 contains 12 residues. Trimming pared 6 bases from V and 10 bases from J, leaving 15 bases between. CDR1 is KGHSH, CDR2 LQKENI, per germline. The CDR3 DNA reads TGTGCCAGCTCCCCGGACTCCGGCCGAGCTTTCTTT. Translation: CASSPDSGRAFF.

The chain couples TRBV11-2 to TRBJ2-7; the D gene is possibly TRBD2 (6 bases). V was cut by 2 bases and J by 1 base, with 9 bases left in between. Germline V gives CDR1 SGHAT, CDR2 FQNNGV. The length of the CDR3 is 14 residues. CDR3 in DNA: TGTGCCAGCAGCTTAAGGGCGGGGTCCTACGAGCAGTACTTC. This encodes CASSLRAGSYEQYF.

The count of this clone is one. This chain connects TRBV29-1 to TRBJ2-3; 10 nucleotides line up with TRBD2. Germline assignment: CDR1 SQVTM and CDR2 ANQGSEA. With 5 bases clipped from V and 0 bases from J, the junction kept 8 bases outside the gene matches. This CDR3 is 16 amino acids long. This CDR3 reads CSVRLSGGISTDTQYF. The CDR3 bases are TGCAGCGTTCGGCTTAGCGGGGGGATCAGCACAGATACGCAGTATTTT.

The V and J genes are TRBV7-3 and TRBJ1-1; the match to TRBD1 covers 7 bases. Germline-derived CDR1 and CDR2 are SGHTA and FQGTGA. The junction had 11 bases not matched to a gene; V was cut back by 0 bases and J by 7 bases. CDR3 size: 16 residues. CDR3 in amino acids: CASSLTGPTGFGEAFF. DNA of the CDR3: TGTGCCAGCAGCTTAACCGGCCCGACAGGGTTCGGTGAAGCTTTCTTT.

V gene TRBV4-1 combines with J gene TRBJ1-1; D gene uncertain. The CDR3 totals 14 residues. The germline CDR1 and CDR2 sequences are MGHRA and YSYEKL. V was pared by 0 bases and J by 8 bases, with 13 bases between. In nucleotides, the CDR3 is TGCGCCAGCAGCCAAGAGTCGGTTGCCCCCGAAGCTTTCTTT. It translates to CASSQESVAPEAFF.

This sequence joins TRBV27 and TRBJ1-3; D unresolved. The CDR3 contains 14 residues. V dropped 6 bases and J dropped 0 bases, with 9 bases sitting between them. From germline, CDR1 is MNHEY and CDR2 SMNVEV (reference sequence). CDR3 protein: CASSTMSSGNTIYF. DNA for the CDR3: TGTGCCAGCAGCACGATGAGCTCTGGAAACACCATATATTTT.

The J gene is TRBJ2-6, the V gene TRBV5-1, with TRBD1 matching over 8 bases. With 4 bases clipped from V and 4 bases from J, the junction kept 7 bases outside the gene matches. There are 16 residues in the CDR3. Germline loops: CDR1 SGHRS, CDR2 YFSETQ. Here the CDR3 DNA reads TGCGCCAGCAGCCCACCGACAGGGGCCGGGGCCAACGTCCTGACTTTC. This sequence encodes CASSPPTGAGANVLTF.